This is a list of T cell receptor beta chains from one sample in a study of blood T cell repertoires in COVID-19. Assay used: immunoSEQ multiplex PCR; TCRdb lists only in-frame clones, some missing. This sample has about 320,000 clones, with approximately 82% found just once. Sequencing was carried out using peripheral blood. All receptors derive from a woman aged 45-65 years with acute or convalescent COVID-19. The CDR3 runs from the conserved cysteine through the conserved F or W. A D gene is named only where the DNA matches it firmly. Some rows have no size entry. The others give once, few or many, or a class for an expanded clone.

V	length	D	size	J	DNA	CDR3
TRBV10-3	13	-	-	TRBJ2-3	TGTGCCATCAGTGAGGGCAGCACAGATACGCAGTATTTT	CAISEGSTDTQYF
TRBV28	11	-	many	TRBJ1-4	TGTGCCAGCAGTTCGGGACAAAGACTGTTTTTT	CASSSGQRLFF
TRBV19	16	TRBD2	-	TRBJ2-1	TGTGCCAGTAGTATTAGAAAAGGACTAGCTTACAATGAGCAGTTCTTC	CASSIRKGLAYNEQFF
TRBV19	15	-	-	TRBJ1-1	TGTGCCAGTCTACTGGGGGCAGGTCTGAACACTGAAGCTTTCTTT	CASLLGAGLNTEAFF
TRBV7-2	13	TRBD1	few	TRBJ2-7	TGTGCCAGCAGCCGACAGGGGGCCAACGAGCAGTACTTC	CASSRQGANEQYF
TRBV5-5	11	-	-	TRBJ1-2	TGTGCCAGCAGCTTGGACACCGGCTACACCTTC	CASSLDTGYTF
TRBV28	12	-	-	TRBJ1-6	TGTGCCTCCGGCTCCTATAATTCACCCCTCCACTTT	CASGSYNSPLHF
TRBV7-9	15	-	-	TRBJ1-5	TGTGCCAGCAGCTTAGGGGAGGATGGCAATCAGCCCCAGCATTTT	CASSLGEDGNQPQHF
TRBV5-6	11	-	-	TRBJ2-7	TGTGCCAGCAGCTCCAGGACAGAGCAGTACTTC	CASSSRTEQYF
TRBV4-3	14	TRBD1	-	TRBJ1-2	TGCGCCAGCAGCCAAGAGCAGGGGGCGGTTGGCTACACCTTC	CASSQEQGAVGYTF
TRBV20-1	10	-	-	TRBJ2-5	TGCAGTGCTTACCGGGTTCAACAGTACTTC	CSAYRVQQYF
TRBV6-6	16	TRBD1	few	TRBJ1-2	TGTGCCAGCAGTTACGCGGACAGGAGGGGAAGCTATGGCTACACCTTC	CASSYADRRGSYGYTF
TRBV3-1/TRBV3-2	11	-	-	TRBJ1-4	TGTGCCAGCAAGGACAGTGAAAAACTGTTTTTT	CASKDSEKLFF
TRBV29-1	15	TRBD2	-	TRBJ2-2	TGCAGCGTAGAGACTAGCGGTCGGAACACCGGGGAGCTGTTTTTT	CSVETSGRNTGELFF
TRBV6-5	13	-	-	TRBJ2-1	TGTGCCAGCAGAGAGGCCCTTCTCAATGAGCAGTTCTTC	CASREALLNEQFF
TRBV19	13	-	-	TRBJ1-5	TGTGCCAGTAGTCTCACCAGGGATCAGCCCCAGCATTTT	CASSLTRDQPQHF
TRBV2	14	TRBD1	-	TRBJ1-6	TGTGCCAGCAGGCCCGGGACAGGCGGATCACCCCTCCACTTT	CASRPGTGGSPLHF
TRBV5-1	13	TRBD1	-	TRBJ1-2	TGCGCCAGCGGGGACAGATCCGGATATGGCTACACCTTC	CASGDRSGYGYTF
TRBV7-3	11	-	-	TRBJ2-1	TGTGCCAGCAGCCCCGGAGGTGAGCAGTTCTTC	CASSPGGEQFF
TRBV29-1	14	TRBD1	once	TRBJ1-2	TGCAGCGCTGCTGCCCAGGGGGCCAACTATGGCTACACCTTC	CSAAAQGANYGYTF
TRBV19	13	-	-	TRBJ2-3	TGTGCCAGTAGTACCCAGGGGGGAGATACGCAGTATTTT	CASSTQGGDTQYF
TRBV7-9	15	-	-	TRBJ1-4	TGTGCCAGCAGCTTAGTCCTGTGGGCTGAAGAAAAACTGTTTTTT	CASSLVLWAEEKLFF
TRBV7-8	13	TRBD1	-	TRBJ2-2	TGTGCCAGCAGCTCACAGGGGGGCGGGGAGCTGTTTTTT	CASSSQGGGELFF
TRBV19	14	-	-	TRBJ1-2	TGTGCCGTAAAGACACACTCGGAGGAGTATGGCTACACCTTC	CAVKTHSEEYGYTF
TRBV11-2	16	-	-	TRBJ2-4	TGTGCCAGCAGCTCCTGGGGGCTGACCGCCAAAAACATTCAGTACTTC	CASSSWGLTAKNIQYF
TRBV5-4	15	-	-	TRBJ2-4	TGTGCCAGCAGCTTCAGGGGAGGGGGTGAAAACATTCAGTACTTC	CASSFRGGGENIQYF
TRBV18	14	-	once	TRBJ1-3	TGTGCCAGCTCACCCGGGAGCTCTGGAAACACCATATATTTT	CASSPGSSGNTIYF
TRBV5-8	13	-	-	TRBJ1-2	TGTGCCAGCAGCACAGGGTATAGCTATGGCTACACCTTC	CASSTGYSYGYTF
TRBV12-5	15	-	-	TRBJ2-1	TGTGCTAGTGGATCCGACAGGAGCTCCTACAATGAGCAGTTCTTC	CASGSDRSSYNEQFF
TRBV5-1	15	-	-	TRBJ1-1	TGCGCCAGCAGCTGGGGGAGGTCATCGAACACTGAAGCTTTCTTT	CASSWGRSSNTEAFF
TRBV7-2	13	-	-	TRBJ1-1	TGTGCCAGCAGCTTCGTTTCAGGCCGTGAAGCTTTCTTT	CASSFVSGREAFF
TRBV5-8	14	TRBD1	few	TRBJ1-1	TGTGCCAGCAGCTTCGATGACAGGGACACTGAAGCTTTCTTT	CASSFDDRDTEAFF
TRBV19	15	TRBD1	-	TRBJ1-4	TGTGCCAGTAGCCTACAGGGGGCGGGAGCCGAAAAACTGTTTTTT	CASSLQGAGAEKLFF
TRBV2	13	-	once	TRBJ1-5	TGTGCCACCGCGACCCACCTCTCAGGGCCCCAGCATTTT	CATATHLSGPQHF
TRBV18	16	-	-	TRBJ1-2	TGTGCCAGCTCACCAAGACAGGAGCATGGTGGCTATGGCTACACCTTC	CASSPRQEHGGYGYTF